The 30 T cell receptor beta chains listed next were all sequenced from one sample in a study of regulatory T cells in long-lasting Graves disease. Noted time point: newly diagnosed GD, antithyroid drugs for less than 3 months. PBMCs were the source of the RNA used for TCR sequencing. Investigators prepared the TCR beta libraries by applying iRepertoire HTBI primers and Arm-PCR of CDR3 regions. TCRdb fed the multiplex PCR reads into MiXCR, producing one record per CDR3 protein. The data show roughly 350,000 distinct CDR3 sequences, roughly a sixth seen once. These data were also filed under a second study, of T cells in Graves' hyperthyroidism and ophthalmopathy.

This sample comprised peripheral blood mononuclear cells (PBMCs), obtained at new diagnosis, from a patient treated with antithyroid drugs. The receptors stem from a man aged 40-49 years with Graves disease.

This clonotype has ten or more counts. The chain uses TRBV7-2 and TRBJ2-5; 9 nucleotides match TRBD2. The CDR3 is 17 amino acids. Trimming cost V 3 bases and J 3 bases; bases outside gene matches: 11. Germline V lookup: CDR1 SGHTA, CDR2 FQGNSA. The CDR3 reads CASSFLVSSGAEETQYF. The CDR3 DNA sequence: TGTGCCAGCAGCTTTTTGGTATCTAGCGGGGCGGAAGAGACCCAGTACTTC.

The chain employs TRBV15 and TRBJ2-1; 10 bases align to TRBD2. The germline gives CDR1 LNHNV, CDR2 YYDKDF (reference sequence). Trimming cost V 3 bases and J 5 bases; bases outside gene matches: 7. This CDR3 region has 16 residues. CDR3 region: CATSSDLAGVHNEQFF. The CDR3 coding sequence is TGTGCCACCAGCAGCGACCTAGCGGGGGTACACAATGAGCAGTTCTTC.

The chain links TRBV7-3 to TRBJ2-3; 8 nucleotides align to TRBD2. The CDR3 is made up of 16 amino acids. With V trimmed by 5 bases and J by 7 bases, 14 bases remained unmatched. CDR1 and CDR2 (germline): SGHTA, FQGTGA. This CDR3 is CASSERSGGGFYTQYF. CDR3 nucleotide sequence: TGTGCCAGCAGCGAAAGGAGTGGCGGGGGGTTTTATACGCAGTATTTT.

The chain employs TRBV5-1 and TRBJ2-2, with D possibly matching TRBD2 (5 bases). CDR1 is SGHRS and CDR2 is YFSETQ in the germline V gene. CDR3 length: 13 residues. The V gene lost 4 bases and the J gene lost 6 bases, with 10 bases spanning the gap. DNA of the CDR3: TGCGCCAGCAGCGTTACTAGAGCCGGGGAGCTGTTTTTT. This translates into CASSVTRAGELFF.

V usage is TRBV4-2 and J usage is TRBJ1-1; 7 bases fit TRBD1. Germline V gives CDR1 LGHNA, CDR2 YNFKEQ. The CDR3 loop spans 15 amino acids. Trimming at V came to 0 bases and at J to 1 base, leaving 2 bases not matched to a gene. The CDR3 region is CASSQEDRANTEAFF. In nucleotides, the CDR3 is TGTGCCAGCAGCCAAGAAGACAGGGCGAACACTGAAGCTTTCTTT.

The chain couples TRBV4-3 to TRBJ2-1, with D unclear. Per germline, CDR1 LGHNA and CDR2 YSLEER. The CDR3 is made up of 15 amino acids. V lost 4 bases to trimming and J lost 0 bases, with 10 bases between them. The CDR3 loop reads CASSLTTTSYNEQFF. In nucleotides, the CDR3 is TGCGCCAGCAGCCTCACAACCACCTCCTACAATGAGCAGTTCTTC.

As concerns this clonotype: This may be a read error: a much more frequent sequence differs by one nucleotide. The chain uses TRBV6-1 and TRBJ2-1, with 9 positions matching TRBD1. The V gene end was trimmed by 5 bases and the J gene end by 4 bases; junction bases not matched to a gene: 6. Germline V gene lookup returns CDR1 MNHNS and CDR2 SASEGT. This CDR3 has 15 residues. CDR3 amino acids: CASSPFGQGYNEQFF. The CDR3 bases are TGTGCCAGCAGTCCATTCGGACAGGGGTACAATGAGCAGTTCTTC.

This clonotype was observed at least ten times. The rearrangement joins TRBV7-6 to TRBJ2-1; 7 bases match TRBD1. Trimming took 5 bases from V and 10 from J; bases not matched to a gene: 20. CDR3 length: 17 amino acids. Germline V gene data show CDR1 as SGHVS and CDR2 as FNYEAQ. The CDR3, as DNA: TGTGCCAGCAGCGTAACCCTGTACCACAAGGGGGCAGGGGAGCAGTTCTTC. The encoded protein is CASSVTLYHKGAGEQFF. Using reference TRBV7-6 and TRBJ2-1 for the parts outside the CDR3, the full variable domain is GAGVSQSPRYKVTKRGQDVALRCDPISGHVSLYWYRQALGQGPEFLTYFNYEAQQDKSGLPNDRFSAERPEGSISTLTIQRTEQRDSAMYRCASSVTLYHKGAGEQFFGPGTRLTVL.

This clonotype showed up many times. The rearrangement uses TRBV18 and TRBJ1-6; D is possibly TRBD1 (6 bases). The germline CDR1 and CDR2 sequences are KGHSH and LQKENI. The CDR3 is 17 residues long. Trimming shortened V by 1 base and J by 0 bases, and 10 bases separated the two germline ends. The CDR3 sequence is CASSPRRGSSYNSPLHF. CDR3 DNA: TGTGCCAGCTCACCACGCAGGGGAAGCTCCTATAATTCACCCCTCCACTTT.

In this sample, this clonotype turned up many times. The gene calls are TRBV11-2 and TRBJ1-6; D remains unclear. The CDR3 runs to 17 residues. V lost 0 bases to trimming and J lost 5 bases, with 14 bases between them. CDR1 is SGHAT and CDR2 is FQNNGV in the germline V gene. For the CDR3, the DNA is TGTGCCAGCAGCTTAGATCCATCGACCGAGAATAATTCACCCCTCCACTTT. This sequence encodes CASSLDPSTENNSPLHF.

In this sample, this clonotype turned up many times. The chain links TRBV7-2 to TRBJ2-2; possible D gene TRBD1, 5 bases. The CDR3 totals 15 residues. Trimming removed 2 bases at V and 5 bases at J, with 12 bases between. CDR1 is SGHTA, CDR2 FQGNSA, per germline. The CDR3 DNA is TGTGCCAGCAGCTTAAGGGGATCCGGGACCGGGGAGCTGTTTTTT. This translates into CASSLRGSGTGELFF. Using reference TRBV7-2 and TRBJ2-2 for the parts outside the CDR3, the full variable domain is GAGVSQSPSNKVTEKGKDVELRCDPISGHTALYWYRQSLGQGLEFLIYFQGNSAPDKSGLPSDRFSAERTGGSVSTLTIQRTQQEDSAVYLCASSLRGSGTGELFFGEGSRLTVL.

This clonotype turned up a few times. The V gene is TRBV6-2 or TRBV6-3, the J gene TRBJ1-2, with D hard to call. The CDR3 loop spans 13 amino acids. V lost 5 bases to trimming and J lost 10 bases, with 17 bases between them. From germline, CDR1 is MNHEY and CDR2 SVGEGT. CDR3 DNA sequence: TGTGCCAGCAGTCCTGAGGGCGGAATGGCCTACACCTTC. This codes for CASSPEGGMAYTF.

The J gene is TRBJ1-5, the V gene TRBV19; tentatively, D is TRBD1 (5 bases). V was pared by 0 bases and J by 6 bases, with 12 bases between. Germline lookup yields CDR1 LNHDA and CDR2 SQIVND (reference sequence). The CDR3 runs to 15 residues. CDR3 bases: TGTGCCAGTAGTATAGAGGTCCAGGGCACTCAGCCCCAGCATTTT. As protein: CASSIEVQGTQPQHF.

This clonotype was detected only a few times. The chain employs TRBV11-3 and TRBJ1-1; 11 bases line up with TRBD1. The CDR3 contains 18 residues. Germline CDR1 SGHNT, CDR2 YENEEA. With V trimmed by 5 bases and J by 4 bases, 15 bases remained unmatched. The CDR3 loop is CASSGDPRDRGMCTEAFF. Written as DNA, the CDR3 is TGTGCCAGCAGCGGTGACCCCCGGGACAGGGGGATGTGCACTGAAGCTTTCTTT. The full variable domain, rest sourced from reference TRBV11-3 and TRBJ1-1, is EAGVVQSPRYKIIEKKQPVAFWCNPISGHNTLYWYLQNLGQGPELLIRYENEEAVDDSQLPKDRFSAERLKGVDSTLKIQPAELGDSAVYLCASSGDPRDRGMCTEAFFGQGTRLTVV.

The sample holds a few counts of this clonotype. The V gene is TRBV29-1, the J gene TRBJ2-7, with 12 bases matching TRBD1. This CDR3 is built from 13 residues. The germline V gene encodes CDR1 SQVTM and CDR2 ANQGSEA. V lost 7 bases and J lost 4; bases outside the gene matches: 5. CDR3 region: CSAQGQGAYEQYF. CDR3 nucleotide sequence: TGCAGCGCCCAGGGACAGGGGGCTTACGAGCAGTACTTC.

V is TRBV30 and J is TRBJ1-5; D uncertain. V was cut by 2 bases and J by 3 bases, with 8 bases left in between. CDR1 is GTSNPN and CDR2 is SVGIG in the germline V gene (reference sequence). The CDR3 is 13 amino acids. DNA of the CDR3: TGTGCCTGGAGTCAACAGCCCAATCAGCCCCAGCATTTT. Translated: CAWSQQPNQPQHF.

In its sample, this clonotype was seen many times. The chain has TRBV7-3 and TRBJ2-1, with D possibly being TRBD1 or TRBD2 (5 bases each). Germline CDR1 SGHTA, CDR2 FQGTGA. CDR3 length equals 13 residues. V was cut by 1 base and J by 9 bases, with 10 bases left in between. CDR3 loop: CASSLMGESEQFF. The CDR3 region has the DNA TGTGCCAGCAGCTTAATGGGGGAAAGTGAGCAGTTCTTC.

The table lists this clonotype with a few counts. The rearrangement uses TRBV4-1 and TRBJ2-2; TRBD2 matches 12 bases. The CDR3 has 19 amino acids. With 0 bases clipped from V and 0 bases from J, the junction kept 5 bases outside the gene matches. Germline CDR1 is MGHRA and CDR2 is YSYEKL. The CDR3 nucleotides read TGCGCCAGCAGCCAAGATCAACTAGCGGGGGGCGCGAACACCGGGGAGCTGTTTTTT. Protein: CASSQDQLAGGANTGELFF.

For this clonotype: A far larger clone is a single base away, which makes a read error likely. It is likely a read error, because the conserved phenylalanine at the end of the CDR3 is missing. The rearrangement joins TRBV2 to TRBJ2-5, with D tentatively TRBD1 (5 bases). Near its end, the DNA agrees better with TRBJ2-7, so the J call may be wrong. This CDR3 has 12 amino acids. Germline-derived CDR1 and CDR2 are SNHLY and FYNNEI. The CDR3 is CASSGQSYEQYL. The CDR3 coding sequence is TGTGCCAGCAGTGGACAGTCCTACGAGCAGTACCTC.

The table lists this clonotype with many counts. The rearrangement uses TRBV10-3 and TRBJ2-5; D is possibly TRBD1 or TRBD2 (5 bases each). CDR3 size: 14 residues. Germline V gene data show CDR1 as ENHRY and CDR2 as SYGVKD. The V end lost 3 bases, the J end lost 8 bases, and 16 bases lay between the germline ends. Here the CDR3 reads CAISDPGRRGTQYF. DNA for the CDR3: TGTGCCATCAGTGATCCGGGACGACGGGGCACCCAGTACTTC.

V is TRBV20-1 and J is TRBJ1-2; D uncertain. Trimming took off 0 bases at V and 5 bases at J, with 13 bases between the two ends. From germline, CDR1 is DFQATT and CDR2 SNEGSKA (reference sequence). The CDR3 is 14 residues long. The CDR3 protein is CSARDVPDTYGYTF. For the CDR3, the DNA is TGCAGTGCTAGAGATGTGCCCGATACATATGGCTACACCTTC.

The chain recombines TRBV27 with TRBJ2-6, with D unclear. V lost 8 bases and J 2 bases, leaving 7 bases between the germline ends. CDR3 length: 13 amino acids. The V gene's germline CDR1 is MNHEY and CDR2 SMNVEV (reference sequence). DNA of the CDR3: TGTGCCAGCCGATGGACTGGGGCCAACGTCCTGACTTTC. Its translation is CASRWTGANVLTF.

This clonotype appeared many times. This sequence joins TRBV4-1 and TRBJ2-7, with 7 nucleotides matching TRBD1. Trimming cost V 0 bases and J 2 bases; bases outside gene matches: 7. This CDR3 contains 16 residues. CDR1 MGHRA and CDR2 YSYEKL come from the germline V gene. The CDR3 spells CASSQDPLTGTYEQYF. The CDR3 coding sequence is TGCGCCAGCAGCCAAGATCCTCTGACAGGGACCTACGAGCAGTACTTC.

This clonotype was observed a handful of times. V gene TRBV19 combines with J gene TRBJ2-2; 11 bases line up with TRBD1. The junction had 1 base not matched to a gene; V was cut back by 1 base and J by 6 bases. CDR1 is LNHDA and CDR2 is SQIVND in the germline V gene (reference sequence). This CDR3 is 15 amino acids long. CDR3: CASSIGTGGPGELFF. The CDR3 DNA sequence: TGTGCCAGTAGTATAGGGACAGGGGGCCCCGGGGAGCTGTTTTTT.

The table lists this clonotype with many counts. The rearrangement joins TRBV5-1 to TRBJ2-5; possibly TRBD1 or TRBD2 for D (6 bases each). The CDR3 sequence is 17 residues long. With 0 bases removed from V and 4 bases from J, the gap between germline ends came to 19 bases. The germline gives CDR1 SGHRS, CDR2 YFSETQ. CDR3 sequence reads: CASSLAGGPTQGETQYF. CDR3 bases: TGCGCCAGCAGCTTGGCTGGGGGGCCCACACAGGGAGAGACCCAGTACTTC. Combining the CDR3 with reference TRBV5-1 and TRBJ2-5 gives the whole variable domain KAGVTQTPRYLIKTRGQQVTLSCSPISGHRSVSWYQQTPGQGLQFLFEYFSETQRNKGNFPGRFSGRQFSNSRSEMNVSTLELGDSALYLCASSLAGGPTQGETQYFGPGTRLLVL.

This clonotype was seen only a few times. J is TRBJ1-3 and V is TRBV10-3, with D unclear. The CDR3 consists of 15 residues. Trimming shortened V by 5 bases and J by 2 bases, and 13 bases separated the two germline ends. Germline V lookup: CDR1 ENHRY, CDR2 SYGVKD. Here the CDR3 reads CAISKDGATGNTIYF. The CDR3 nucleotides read TGTGCCATCAGTAAGGACGGCGCAACTGGAAACACCATATATTTT.

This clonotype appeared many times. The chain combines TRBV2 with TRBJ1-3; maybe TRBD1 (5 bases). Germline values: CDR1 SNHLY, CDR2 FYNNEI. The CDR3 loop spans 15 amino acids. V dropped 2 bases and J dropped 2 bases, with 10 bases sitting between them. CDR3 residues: CASSEFSRAGNTIYF. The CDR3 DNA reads TGTGCCAGCAGTGAATTTTCCAGGGCTGGAAACACCATATATTTT.

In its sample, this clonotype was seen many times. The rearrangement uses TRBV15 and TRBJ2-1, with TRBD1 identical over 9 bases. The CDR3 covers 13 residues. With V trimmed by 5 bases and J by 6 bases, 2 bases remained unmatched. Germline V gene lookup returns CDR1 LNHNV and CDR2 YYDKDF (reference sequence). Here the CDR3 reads CATSVTGGNEQFF. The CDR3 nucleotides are TGTGCCACCAGCGTGACAGGGGGCAATGAGCAGTTCTTC.

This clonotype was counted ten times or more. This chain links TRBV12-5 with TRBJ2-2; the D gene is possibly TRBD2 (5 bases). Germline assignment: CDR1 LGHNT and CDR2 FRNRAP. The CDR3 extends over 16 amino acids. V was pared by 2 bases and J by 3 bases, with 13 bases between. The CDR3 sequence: CASGLPMMRDTGELFF. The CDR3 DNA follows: TGTGCTAGTGGTTTGCCAATGATGAGGGACACCGGGGAGCTGTTTTTT. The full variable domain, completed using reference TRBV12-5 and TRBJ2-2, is DARVTQTPRHKVTEMGQEVTMRCQPILGHNTVFWYRQTMMQGLELLAYFRNRAPLDDSGMPKDRFSAEMPDATLATLKIQPSEPRDSAVYFCASGLPMMRDTGELFFGEGSRLTVL.

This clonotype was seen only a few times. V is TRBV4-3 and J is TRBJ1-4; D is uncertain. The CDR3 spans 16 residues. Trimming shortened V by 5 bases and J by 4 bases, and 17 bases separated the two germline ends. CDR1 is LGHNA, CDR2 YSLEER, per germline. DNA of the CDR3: TGCGCCAGCAGCTCCGGCCCTAATTGGGGTAATGAAAAACTGTTTTTT. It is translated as CASSSGPNWGNEKLFF.